The clone carrying this TCR beta chain was counted between two and nine times. Its antigen is currently unknown. V lost 5 bases and J lost 5; bases outside the gene matches: 7. CDR3 length: 15 residues. Per the germline V gene, CDR1 is MNHEY and CDR2 is SVGAGI. This sample was taken from a study of T-cell memory formation after mild COVID-19. Whole-study context: TCR clusters mostly belonged to single donors. The study's findings and limits: Clones that contracted from day 15 to 85 had balanced CD4/CD8; later expanders were CD4+ biased.

The authors produced TCR alpha and TCR beta cDNA libraries with sample barcodes and UMIs by 5'RACE using constant-segment primers. TCRdb re-derived calls from the 5' RACE reads in MiXCR, one entry per CDR3 protein. The sample lists 310,000 or so distinct CDR3 sequences; 15% to 20% were seen once. Material: PBMCs or a T cell subset sorted from them (not recorded which). The chain links TRBV6-5 to TRBJ1-4, with TRBD1 matching 8 bases. This sequence originates from a man between 18 and 29 years old who had mild COVID-19 (a few samples of this study predate the infection). Cell type and time point are not known. In nucleotides, the CDR3 is TGTGCCAGCAGTCAATGGGGGACAGGCAATGAAAAACTGTTTTTT. It translates to CASSQWGTGNEKLFF.